The rows below give T cell receptor beta chains drawn from one sample of a study of siplizumab effects on memory and regulatory T cells. Generated by immunoSEQ multiplex PCR, the TCRdb table keeps only in-frame clones and is missing some. The sample shows approximately 58,000 clones, approximately 93% of them seen only once. Sequenced: CD8+ T cells sorted from blood. The receptors shown here come from a human donor in good health. Each CDR3 is given with its conserved first and last residue. Each record gives: V gene, clone size, J gene, D gene, CDR3 length, CDR3 protein, CDR3 DNA. D genes are given only for firm matches. Clone size is shown for a subset of rows, as once, few, many or a class of expanded clone.

TRBV7-9	NA	TRBJ2-7	TRBD2	15	CASSPPVAGEGEQYF	TGTGCCAGCAGCCCACCGGTAGCGGGAGAGGGCGAGCAGTACTTC
TRBV5-4	NA	TRBJ2-2	TRBD2	15	CASSLGAGAAGELFF	TGTGCCAGCAGCTTGGGAGCGGGGGCGGCCGGGGAGCTGTTTTTT
TRBV6-5	NA	TRBJ2-7	NA	14	CASSSLDRRFEQYF	TGTGCCAGCAGTTCACTAGATCGGAGGTTCGAGCAGTACTTC
TRBV6-1	NA	TRBJ2-5	NA	15	CASSEGGYGQETQYF	TGTGCCAGCAGTGAAGGCGGGTACGGCCAAGAGACCCAGTACTTC
TRBV14	NA	TRBJ2-1	NA	13	CASGISRVNEQFF	TGTGCCAGCGGGATATCGAGGGTAAATGAGCAGTTCTTC
TRBV18	NA	TRBJ1-5	TRBD1	20	CASSPLGPRDSGYSNQPQHF	TGTGCCAGCTCCCCACTTGGACCCAGGGACAGCGGATATAGCAATCAGCCCCAGCATTTT
TRBV28	NA	TRBJ1-4	TRBD1	16	CASSLLTGATNEKLFF	TGTGCCAGCAGTTTACTAACAGGGGCAACTAATGAAAAACTGTTTTTT
TRBV25-1	NA	TRBJ1-4	NA	14	CASSDPDTAEKLFF	TGTGCCAGCAGTGACCCGGACACGGCTGAAAAACTGTTTTTT
TRBV7-9	NA	TRBJ1-5	NA	13	CASSLDGFQPQHF	TGTGCCAGCAGCTTAGACGGGTTTCAGCCCCAGCATTTT
TRBV13	NA	TRBJ2-1	NA	12	CASSFVVNEQFF	TGTGCCAGCAGCTTCGTGGTCAATGAGCAGTTCTTC
TRBV29-1	NA	TRBJ1-2	NA	15	CSADHGTQRGYGYTF	TGCAGCGCTGACCACGGGACACAAAGGGGCTATGGCTACACCTTC
TRBV18	NA	TRBJ1-1	NA	14	CASSPDHRHTEAFF	TGTGCCAGCTCACCGGATCACAGACACACTGAAGCTTTCTTT
TRBV6-1	once	TRBJ2-7	TRBD1	15	CASSTTGGHSYEQYF	TGTGCCAGCAGTACTACAGGGGGCCATTCCTACGAGCAGTACTTC
TRBV7-9	NA	TRBJ2-1	TRBD2	14	CASSLSGAYNEQFF	TGTGCCAGCAGCTTGAGCGGGGCTTACAATGAGCAGTTCTTC
TRBV28	NA	TRBJ2-2	NA	14	CASSDRVRAGELFF	TGTGCCAGCAGTGACAGAGTAAGGGCCGGGGAGCTGTTTTTT
TRBV28	NA	TRBJ2-1	TRBD2	15	CASSLPSGAYNEQFF	TGTGCCAGCAGTTTACCTAGCGGGGCCTACAATGAGCAGTTCTTC
TRBV6-5	NA	TRBJ2-7	NA	13	CASSLNPSYEQYF	TGTGCCAGCAGTTTGAACCCCTCCTACGAGCAGTACTTC
TRBV6-1	NA	TRBJ2-2	NA	13	CASSYSNTGELFF	TGTGCCAGCAGCTATTCGAACACCGGGGAGCTGTTTTTT
TRBV28	NA	TRBJ1-5	TRBD1	16	CASSFLGQGAGQPQHF	TGTGCCAGCAGTTTTTTAGGACAGGGGGCGGGACAGCCCCAGCATTTT
TRBV30	NA	TRBJ2-5	TRBD1	16	CAWGTGGFGYQETQYF	TGTGCCTGGGGGACAGGGGGCTTTGGGTACCAAGAGACCCAGTACTTC
TRBV30	NA	TRBJ2-7	TRBD1	14	CAWSADRELYEQYF	TGTGCCTGGAGCGCAGACAGGGAGCTTTACGAGCAGTACTTC
TRBV25-1	NA	TRBJ1-5	TRBD1	15	CASSFGQGLNQPQHF	TGTGCCAGCAGCTTCGGACAGGGTCTCAATCAGCCCCAGCATTTT
TRBV6-6	once	TRBJ2-5	NA	11	CASSYQGAQYF	TGTGCCAGCAGTTACCAAGGGGCCCAGTACTTC
TRBV4-3	NA	TRBJ1-2	NA	14	CASSQEGRNYGYTF	TGCGCCAGCAGCCAAGAGGGACGCAACTATGGCTACACCTTC
TRBV6-1	NA	TRBJ1-2	TRBD1	13	CASSEDRGDGYTF	TGTGCCAGCAGTGAAGACAGGGGAGATGGCTACACCTTC
TRBV5-1	once	TRBJ1-2	NA	12	CASSLLGDGYTF	TGCGCCAGCAGCCTTCTAGGAGATGGCTACACCTTC
TRBV7-8	NA	TRBJ2-7	NA	12	CASSLVLYEQYF	TGTGCCAGCAGCTTAGTCCTCTACGAGCAGTACTTC
TRBV28	NA	TRBJ2-3	TRBD2	16	CASSLSSGRRTDTQYF	TGTGCCAGCAGTTTATCTAGCGGGAGGAGGACAGATACGCAGTATTTT
TRBV7-6	NA	TRBJ2-5	NA	13	CASSLESASLQYF	TGTGCCAGCAGCTTAGAGTCTGCTAGTTTGCAGTACTTC
TRBV7-8	NA	TRBJ1-1	TRBD1	14	CASSYRDRSFEAFF	TGTGCCAGCAGTTATCGGGACAGATCTTTTGAAGCTTTCTTT
TRBV6-6	once	TRBJ2-7	NA	12	CASSPSRYEQYF	TGTGCCAGCAGTCCGAGCCGCTACGAGCAGTACTTC
TRBV5-6	once	TRBJ2-6	NA	18	CASSLGQLIVSGANVLTF	TGTGCCAGCAGCTTGGGTCAGCTAATCGTTTCTGGGGCCAACGTCCTGACTTTC
TRBV27	NA	TRBJ2-1	NA	13	CASSLMGPNEQFF	TGTGCCAGCAGCTTGATGGGTCCCAATGAGCAGTTCTTC
TRBV14	NA	TRBJ2-1	NA	13	CASSLGLYNEQFF	TGTGCCAGCAGCTTGGGACTTTACAATGAGCAGTTCTTC
TRBV29-1	NA	TRBJ2-2	TRBD2	14	CSVVGRENTGELFF	TGCAGCGTTGTTGGGAGGGAGAACACCGGGGAGCTGTTTTTT
TRBV28	once	TRBJ1-1	NA	14	CASSPTPMNTEAFF	TGTGCCAGCAGCCCGACACCGATGAACACTGAAGCTTTCTTT
TRBV7-2	NA	TRBJ2-6	TRBD2	18	CASSHPSLAVYGANVLTF	TGTGCCAGCAGCCACCCTTCTCTAGCGGTCTATGGGGCCAACGTCCTGACTTTC
TRBV28	NA	TRBJ2-2	TRBD1	17	CASSFLTGAANTGELFF	TGTGCCAGCAGTTTCCTGACAGGGGCCGCGAACACCGGGGAGCTGTTTTTT
TRBV9	NA	TRBJ1-1	NA	14	CASSLQGGGTEAFF	TGTGCCAGCAGCCTACAGGGTGGCGGCACTGAAGCTTTCTTT
TRBV6-1	NA	TRBJ2-3	TRBD1	12	CASRTGTDTQYF	TGTGCCAGCAGGACAGGGACAGATACGCAGTATTTT
TRBV7-9	NA	TRBJ1-4	NA	14	CASSLYTANEKLFF	TGTGCCAGCAGCTTATATACAGCTAATGAAAAACTGTTTTTT
TRBV5-5	NA	TRBJ2-1	NA	16	CASSLEGTGVVNEQFF	TGTGCCAGCAGCTTGGAGGGGACCGGGGTGGTCAATGAGCAGTTCTTC
TRBV6-5	NA	TRBJ2-7	NA	15	CASSYSGTATYEQYF	TGTGCCAGCAGTTACTCAGGGACTGCCACCTACGAGCAGTACTTC
TRBV6-1	NA	TRBJ1-1	NA	15	CASSEFSGLNTEAFF	TGTGCCAGCAGTGAATTTTCCGGGTTGAACACTGAAGCTTTCTTT
TRBV2	NA	TRBJ1-3	NA	16	CASSEAWDAYGNTIYF	TGTGCCAGCAGTGAAGCGTGGGACGCGTATGGAAACACCATATATTTT
TRBV27	NA	TRBJ2-7	TRBD2	14	CASSTSGRAREQYF	TGTGCCAGCAGTACAAGCGGGAGGGCCCGCGAGCAGTACTTC
TRBV6-1	NA	TRBJ2-2	NA	18	CASSDEGAPNPNTGELFF	TGTGCCAGCAGTGACGAAGGGGCACCCAACCCGAACACCGGGGAGCTGTTTTTT
TRBV2	NA	TRBJ1-2	NA	11	CAIQGSYGYTF	TGTGCCATTCAGGGTTCTTATGGCTACACCTTC
TRBV18	once	TRBJ2-2	TRBD2	16	CASSPVTSGSIGELFF	TGTGCCAGCTCACCGGTAACAAGCGGGAGTATCGGGGAGCTGTTTTTT
TRBV9	NA	TRBJ2-5	NA	14	CASSPGEPPETQYF	TGTGCCAGCAGCCCGGGAGAACCCCCAGAGACCCAGTACTTC
TRBV9	NA	TRBJ2-7	TRBD2	13	CASSVGGLNEQYF	TGTGCCAGCAGCGTCGGGGGGTTGAACGAGCAGTACTTC